The present TCR beta chain was sequenced within a study of cytomegalovirus exposure and HLA in healthy donors. Whole-study context: In an early release, HLA-typed donors contributed 75 million to 85 million unique TCR sequences.

The CDR3 contains 15 residues. The V gene end was trimmed by 8 bases and the J gene end by 5 bases; junction bases not matched to a gene: 11. Germline assignment: CDR1 MNHNY and CDR2 SVGAGI (reference sequence). Primers for the PCR totalled 60 Vbeta and 13 Jbeta. Produced via immunoSEQ multiplex PCR; TCRdb's table is partial and in-frame only. The sample holds around 150,000 clones; around 80% are singletons and the top ten take around 4%. Remarks on this clone: Its antigen is unknown.

Study-wide results and caveats: Cytomegalovirus status was reportedly diagnosed by the classifier with high specificity and sensitivity. TCR beta chains numbering more than 150 were designated cytomegalovirus-associated.

This TCR was recovered from a middle-aged man in good health and CMV-seronegative. This chain links TRBV6-6 with TRBJ2-5; 10 positions match TRBD2. Specimen: PBMCs. The CDR3 sequence: CASCRASGGGETQYF. Here the CDR3 DNA reads TGTGCCAGCTGCCGGGCTAGCGGGGGCGGGGAGACCCAGTACTTC.